This record looks at one TCR beta chain sequence and its context. Its matching antigen is unknown. The entry originates in a study of OX40 agonist ivuxolimab in advanced cancers. Turning to the study itself: The dose-escalation cohort was approximately 84% male, with a mean age of about 58 years, ranging roughly 20 to 90. The study reported partial responses in three patients: one hepatocellular carcinoma, two cutaneous melanoma. Regarding the study as a whole: Low normalized T-cell clonal expansion was also seen in some nonresponders. Partial responders at 0.1-3.0 mg/kg showed near-lowest clonal expansion.

Some clones are missing from TCRdb's copy, which holds only in-frame ones; the method was immunoSEQ multiplex PCR. The table includes fewer than 55,000 clones, about 80% detected once. The clonotype comes from an adult with an advanced solid tumor such as melanoma, head and neck, liver or kidney cancer. The specimen comprised CD4+ or CD8+ T cells sorted from blood, sampled in a trial of the OX40 agonist ivuxolimab.

DNA for the CDR3: TGTGCCAGCAGCTGGGGACAGATAGGGACTGAAGCTTTCTTT. This gives the protein CASSWGQIGTEAFF. V and J are TRBV11-2 and TRBJ1-1, with 7 bases matching TRBD1. There are 14 residues in the CDR3. The V gene's germline CDR1 is SGHAT and CDR2 FQNNGV. Trimming cost V 4 bases and J 5 bases; bases outside gene matches: 7.